A selection of T cell receptor beta chains follows, all from one sample in a study of graft-versus-host responses after intestinal transplantation. The method was immunoSEQ multiplex PCR; TCRdb's version includes in-frame clones alone and lacks a portion of them. The data contain about 85,000 clones, 91% of them singletons. Their antigens remain unidentified. The source was unstimulated CD8+ T cells sorted from spleen or lymph node cells, collected before transplant. The receptors were sampled from a human donor who was the organ donor for an intestinal transplant. CDR3s include the opening cysteine and the closing phenylalanine or tryptophan. Fields, in order: CDR3 protein, CDR3 DNA, clone size, V gene, J gene, D gene. D genes are given only for firm matches. Only some rows state a clone size, as once, few, many or a class for expanded clones.

CDR3: CASSLVLWEAVSYNEQFF
DNA: TGTGCCAGCAGCTTGGTGCTGTGGGAGGCGGTCTCCTACAATGAGCAGTTCTTC
size: NA
V: TRBV5-6
J: TRBJ2-1
D: NA

CDR3: CASSQVSGEETQYF
DNA: TGCGCCAGCAGCCAAGTTAGCGGGGAGGAGACCCAGTACTTC
size: NA
V: TRBV4-1
J: TRBJ2-5
D: TRBD2

CDR3: CASSSARQGGNQPQHF
DNA: TGTGCCAGCAGTTCCGCCCGACAGGGGGGCAATCAGCCCCAGCATTTT
size: NA
V: TRBV27
J: TRBJ1-5
D: TRBD1

CDR3: CASSSGLAAYEQYF
DNA: TGTGCCAGCAGCTCTGGATTAGCGGCGTACGAGCAGTACTTC
size: NA
V: TRBV7-9
J: TRBJ2-7
D: NA

CDR3: CASRPDGRLWSQPQHF
DNA: TGTGCCAGTAGACCGGACGGGAGGTTATGGAGTCAGCCCCAGCATTTT
size: NA
V: TRBV19
J: TRBJ1-5
D: NA

CDR3: CASSPRGQTYEQYF
DNA: TGTGCCAGCAGCCCTAGGGGACAGACCTACGAGCAGTACTTC
size: NA
V: TRBV5-6
J: TRBJ2-7
D: TRBD1

CDR3: CASSLGALDTEAFF
DNA: TGTGCCAGCAGCTTAGGGGCCCTCGACACTGAAGCTTTCTTT
size: NA
V: TRBV5-4
J: TRBJ1-1
D: NA

CDR3: CASSLRGTSGNTIYF
DNA: TGTGCCAGCAGCTTAAGGGGAACCTCTGGAAACACCATATATTTT
size: few
V: TRBV5-6
J: TRBJ1-3
D: NA

CDR3: CASSQDLRPNYGYTF
DNA: TGCGCCAGCAGCCAAGATCTCCGCCCTAACTATGGCTACACCTTC
size: NA
V: TRBV4-1
J: TRBJ1-2
D: NA

CDR3: CASSLRGGLQAQYF
DNA: TGTGCCAGCAGCTTGAGGGGGGGGCTCCAGGCCCAGTACTTC
size: NA
V: TRBV5-4
J: TRBJ2-5
D: NA

CDR3: CASSYTQGVYGYTF
DNA: TGTGCCAGCAGTTACACCCAGGGTGTCTATGGCTACACCTTC
size: NA
V: TRBV6-5
J: TRBJ1-2
D: NA

CDR3: CASRKDLLQETQYF
DNA: TGTGCCAGCAGGAAGGACTTGCTCCAAGAGACCCAGTACTTC
size: NA
V: TRBV7-2
J: TRBJ2-5
D: NA

CDR3: CASSLVGFGGSNTEAFF
DNA: TGTGCCAGCAGCTTGGTAGGGTTTGGGGGTTCGAACACTGAAGCTTTCTTT
size: NA
V: TRBV5-8
J: TRBJ1-1
D: NA

CDR3: CASRGSSTYEQYF
DNA: TGTGCCAGCAGGGGTAGCTCGACCTACGAGCAGTACTTC
size: NA
V: TRBV2
J: TRBJ2-7
D: NA

CDR3: CASSPWQGVIINEQFF
DNA: TGTGCCAGCAGCCCATGGCAGGGGGTGATAATCAATGAGCAGTTCTTC
size: NA
V: TRBV7-9
J: TRBJ2-1
D: TRBD1

CDR3: CASSLRGGGYGYTF
DNA: TGTGCCAGCAGTTTAAGAGGAGGGGGCTATGGCTACACCTTC
size: NA
V: TRBV27
J: TRBJ1-2
D: NA

CDR3: CASSQAKPDRGGNQPQHF
DNA: TGCGCCAGCAGCCAAGCTAAACCGGACAGGGGGGGCAATCAGCCCCAGCATTTT
size: NA
V: TRBV4-1
J: TRBJ1-5
D: TRBD1

CDR3: CASSQFFAGDNEQYF
DNA: TGTGCCAGCAGCCAATTCTTCGCGGGAGATAACGAGCAGTACTTC
size: NA
V: TRBV7-8
J: TRBJ2-7
D: TRBD2

CDR3: CASSTSGNPADTQYF
DNA: TGTGCCAGTAGCACTTCCGGGAATCCCGCAGATACGCAGTATTTT
size: NA
V: TRBV19
J: TRBJ2-3
D: NA

CDR3: CAISEDSLNQPQHF
DNA: TGTGCCATCAGTGAAGACAGTTTAAATCAGCCCCAGCATTTT
size: once
V: TRBV10-3
J: TRBJ1-5
D: NA

CDR3: CASSLLASGDYNEQFF
DNA: TGTGCCAGCAGCCTCCTGGCTAGCGGGGATTACAATGAGCAGTTCTTC
size: NA
V: TRBV4-2
J: TRBJ2-1
D: TRBD2

CDR3: CASSQGRGTFEAFF
DNA: TGCGCCAGCAGCCAAGGGAGGGGGACCTTTGAAGCTTTCTTT
size: NA
V: TRBV4-1
J: TRBJ1-1
D: NA

CDR3: CASRHRGGDEQFF
DNA: TGTGCCAGCAGACACAGGGGCGGGGATGAGCAGTTCTTC
size: once
V: TRBV7-9
J: TRBJ2-1
D: NA

CDR3: CASSEAGGSYEQYF
DNA: TGTGCCAGCAGTGAAGCAGGGGGTAGCTACGAGCAGTACTTC
size: NA
V: TRBV6-1
J: TRBJ2-7
D: NA

CDR3: CASSFSVTGELFF
DNA: TGTGCCAGCAGCTTTTCCGTCACCGGGGAGCTGTTTTTT
size: NA
V: TRBV5-4
J: TRBJ2-2
D: NA

CDR3: CSVDSRDGYTF
DNA: TGCAGCGTTGACTCGCGAGATGGCTACACCTTC
size: NA
V: TRBV29-1
J: TRBJ1-2
D: NA

CDR3: CASSLVAGQYNEQFF
DNA: TGCGCCAGCAGCTTGGTGGCAGGGCAGTACAATGAGCAGTTCTTC
size: NA
V: TRBV5-1
J: TRBJ2-1
D: NA

CDR3: CASSEASYEQFF
DNA: TGTGCCAGCAGTGAAGCTAGCTATGAGCAGTTCTTC
size: NA
V: TRBV2
J: TRBJ2-1
D: NA

CDR3: CASSLFYGSDYEQYF
DNA: TGTGCCAGCAGCCTATTTTACGGCTCAGACTACGAGCAGTACTTC
size: once
V: TRBV7-9
J: TRBJ2-7
D: NA